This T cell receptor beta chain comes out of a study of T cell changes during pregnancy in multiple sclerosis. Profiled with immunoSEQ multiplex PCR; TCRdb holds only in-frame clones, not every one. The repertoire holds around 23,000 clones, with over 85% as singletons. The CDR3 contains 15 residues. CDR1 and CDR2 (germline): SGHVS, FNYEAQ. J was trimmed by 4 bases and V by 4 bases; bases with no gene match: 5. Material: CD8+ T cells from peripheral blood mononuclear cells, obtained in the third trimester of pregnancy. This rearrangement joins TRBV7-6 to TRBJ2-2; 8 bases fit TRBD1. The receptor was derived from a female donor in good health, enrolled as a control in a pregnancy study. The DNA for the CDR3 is TGTGCCAGCAGCTCCCCAGGGGGCCTCACCGGGGAGCTGTTTTTT. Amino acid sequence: CASSSPGGLTGELFF. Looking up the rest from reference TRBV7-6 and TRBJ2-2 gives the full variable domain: GAGVSQSPRYKVTKRGQDVALRCDPISGHVSLYWYRQALGQGPEFLTYFNYEAQQDKSGLPNDRFSAERPEGSISTLTIQRTEQRDSAMYRCASSSPGGLTGELFFGEGSRLTVL.